This T cell receptor (beta chain) was identified in a study of vaccination effects on CD4 cells after COVID-19 (dated by TCRdb to 2022 to 2024). Regarding the research as a whole: The ViraFEST assay stimulated PBMC with viral peptide pools and then used TCR sequencing to identify antigen-specific CD4+ T cell clonotypes by expansion. Post-vaccine samples across the study were collected a median of 72 days after the second dose, with a range of 14 to 241. Roughly 2 million PBMC per well were cultured in IMDM with about 5.4% human AB serum, 8.5 to 10 IU/ml IL-2 and gentamicin, plus 10 ug/ml peptides. SARS-CoV-2 spike-specific CD4+ TCR repertoires were compared before and after mRNA vaccination in COVID-19 convalescent patients and in infection-naive vaccine recipients. Altogether, approximately 10 COVID-19 convalescent patients and several SARS-CoV-2-naive healthy vaccine recipients made up the full study. The Oncomine TCR Beta short-read assay on an Illumina iSeq 100 was used to sequence cultures from other donors in the study.

After about 9 days of culture, CD4+ T cells were isolated with the EasySep CD4+ T cell isolation kit. Participants received two doses of either the BNT162b2 or the mRNA-1273 mRNA SARS-CoV-2 vaccine. The absence of prior SARS-CoV-2 infection in healthy vaccine recipients was confirmed by negative nucleocapsid antibodies before and after vaccination. On days 3 and 7, half of the culture medium was replaced with fresh IL-2-containing medium. Unless otherwise noted, each peptide stimulation condition was cultured in triplicate wells. Using Ficoll-Paque Plus gradient centrifugation, PBMC were separated from whole blood and then either used fresh or cryopreserved at -140C. The QIAamp micro DNA kit was used to extract genomic DNA from the cultured CD4+ T cells. Receptor amplification or capture employed the immunoSEQ multiplex PCR assay. DNA from the CD4+ T cells that had been cultured and isolated underwent TCR beta CDR3 sequencing. The original pipeline was this. The analysis removed non-productive TCR sequences, trimmed reads to the CDR3 region, and retained only CDR3s that were 7 or more amino acids long. Antigen-specific clonotypes were identified with the MANAFEST web app by comparing expansion in peptide wells against reference cultures. For clones to be considered positive, expansion at FDR<0.05 versus reference and all other wells, an odds ratio above 5, and a frequency above 0.1% in two replicate wells were required. Clonotypes significantly expanded in SARS-CoV-2 spike wells and in at least one common cold coronavirus spike condition were defined as cross-reactive. Levenshtein distance calculated with the stringdist R package was used to assess CDR3 similarity, and unrooted trees were constructed with ape in R 3.6.1. TCRdb provides this immuneACCESS table in a form limited to in-frame rearrangements. Some clones are lacking; in checked studies, under half of them reflect an unresolved V gene, and why the rest are absent is not known. V, J and clone size derive from that table, while D and trimming were established from the DNA sequence. The sample table contains tens of thousands of clones; only one count was recorded for around 69% of them. Roughly 2% of the sample goes to the ten largest clones.

Beyond this particular receptor, the publication reports: Among healthy vaccine recipients, nearly all vaccine-induced clones were SARS-CoV-2 mono-reactive, and only 1 of 255 was cross-reactive with common cold coronaviruses. Marked clonal contraction was observed in both infection-induced and vaccine-induced clones at late post-vaccination timepoints, consistent with waning T cell responses. Only a small number of convalescent patients were included, and no early post-infection timepoints were available, which limited the study.

Between the V and J ends, shortened by 6 bases and 6 bases respectively, the junction contains 12 bases. Measured from the cysteine to the phenylalanine, the CDR3 is 13 residues long. The only DNA kept is the CDR3, 39 bases in frame from the first base. CDR1 and CDR2, looked up from the germline V gene, are SNHLY and FYNNEI. Comments on this clone: The antigen it recognizes is unknown. No qualities accompany the bases; no much larger clone lies one base away.

This TCR derives from a human donor who received a COVID-19 vaccine. The sample here was CD4+ T cells from PBMCs cultured without peptide, taken after COVID-19 vaccination. The chain joins TRBV2 to TRBJ1-5, with TRBD1 tentatively as D gene (5 bases match). The nucleotide sequence reads TGTGCCAGCAGGGTCACGACAGCTCAGCCCCAGCATTTT. This sequence encodes CASRVTTAQPQHF.